A single sample is the source of the 8 T cell receptor beta chains below, sequenced in a study of cytomegalovirus exposure and HLA in healthy donors. With 60 Vbeta and 13 Jbeta primers, the PCR was carried out. Sequencing was performed with immunoSEQ multiplex PCR; in TCRdb, only in-frame clones are kept and a portion is missing. The data contain hundreds of thousands of clones, about 80% of them seen just once; the ten biggest clones take up around 0.63%. What was sequenced was PBMCs. Every receptor here comes from a man aged 18 to 30 in good health and CMV-seronegative.

This clone was counted a few times. The chain joins TRBV6-1 to TRBJ2-5, with 13 bases identical to TRBD2. With V trimmed by 9 bases and J by 1 base, 5 bases remained unmatched. The CDR3 has 15 residues. Germline V gives CDR1 MNHNS, CDR2 SASEGT. In nucleotides, the CDR3 is TGTGCCAGTTACCGACTAGCGGGAGGCCAAGAGACCCAGTACTTC. It codes for CASYRLAGGQETQYF.

This clone occurred once. J is TRBJ2-2 and V is TRBV2; 12 nucleotides line up with TRBD2. CDR3 size: 16 residues. The germline gives CDR1 SNHLY, CDR2 FYNNEI. V lost 5 bases and J lost 3; bases outside the gene matches: 4. CDR3 nucleotides: TGTGCCAGCAGTAGTCGACTAGCGGGAGACACCGGGGAGCTGTTTTTT. Translation gives CASSSRLAGDTGELFF.

The CDR3: CASNLGGGLYGYTF. CDR3 DNA sequence: TGTGCCAGCAACCTGGGGGGAGGGTTGTATGGCTACACCTTC. The V call is TRBV28, the J call TRBJ1-2; TRBD1 is a possible D gene (5 bases). With 7 bases removed from V and 5 bases from J, the gap between germline ends came to 17 bases. Per the germline V gene, CDR1 is MDHEN and CDR2 is SYDVKM. CDR3 length: 14 residues.

A few counts support this clone. This chain connects TRBV6-5 to TRBJ2-7; 8 positions match TRBD2. CDR1 MNHEY and CDR2 SVGAGI come from the germline V gene. Unmatched junction bases numbered 4, after V lost 2 bases and J lost 1 base. The CDR3 contains 15 residues. The CDR3 loop is CASSYAGGSSYEQYF. The CDR3 DNA follows: TGTGCCAGCAGTTACGCGGGAGGTTCTTCCTACGAGCAGTACTTC.

The genes are TRBV18 and TRBJ2-7, with TRBD1 identical over 8 bases. V shed 6 bases, J shed 0 bases, and the junction held 4 bases outside the gene matches. The germline V gene encodes CDR1 KGHSH and CDR2 LQKENI. The CDR3 sequence is 14 residues long. CDR3 DNA: TGTGCCAGCTCGGTGGACAGGGTCTCCTACGAGCAGTACTTC. It specifies CASSVDRVSYEQYF.

In this sample, this clone turned up once. The chain is built from TRBV27 and TRBJ1-1, with TRBD1 matching 7 bases. Germline V gene data show CDR1 as MNHEY and CDR2 as SMNVEV (reference sequence). J lost 3 bases, V lost 4 bases, and 11 bases had no gene match. The CDR3 has 16 amino acids. Written as DNA, the CDR3 is TGTGCCAGCAGTTCCCGAGGGGGCGCGGCGGACACTGAAGCTTTCTTT. Its protein product is CASSSRGGAADTEAFF.

This chain joins TRBV9 and TRBJ2-1; 16 nucleotides line up with TRBD2. This CDR3 region has 21 residues. The V and J ends lost 1 base and 5 bases, in that order; junction bases with no gene match: 15. Germline assignment: CDR1 SGDLS and CDR2 YYNGEE. The CDR3 reads CASSVPHGTSGRVGDNNEQFF. The CDR3 bases are TGTGCCAGCAGCGTACCTCACGGGACTAGCGGGAGGGTGGGGGACAACAATGAGCAGTTCTTC.

The chain joins TRBV5-1 to TRBJ2-7, with 7 nucleotides matching TRBD1. The junction had 15 bases not matched to a gene; V was cut back by 3 bases and J by 3 bases. The CDR3 sequence is 17 residues long. Looked up from germline, CDR1 is SGHRS and CDR2 is YFSETQ. Here the CDR3 reads CASSWDYRGSGGYEQYF. In nucleotides, the CDR3 is TGCGCCAGCAGCTGGGATTACAGGGGATCGGGTGGCTACGAGCAGTACTTC.